This T cell receptor beta chain originates from a study of spatial heterogeneity in lung cancer. Study findings and constraints: Intratumoral expanded alpha and beta TCR counts were found to track tumor mutation counts.

This clonotype came up a few times. Its matching antigen is unknown. This sample's time point: sample taken at primary tumor resection. The donors comprised some 78 untreated early-stage non-small cell lung cancer patients. Sequencing was performed on whole RNA extracted from tumor and nontumor lung tissue, or from frozen PBMC, and the material was left unsorted. V shed 3 bases and J 3 bases; nucleotides not matched to a gene: 10. The CDR3 length is 16 residues. CDR1 MDHEN and CDR2 SYDVKM come from the germline V gene. Unique molecular identifiers tagged every individual TCR cDNA molecule. Via MiXCR, TCRdb re-called the 5' RACE reads, giving one row per CDR3 protein. The sample lists over 15,000 distinct CDR3 sequences, 4.5% to 7% seen once, with 10% in the top ten.

The sequencing here drew on lung tumor tissue, taken at surgery. The TCR sequence derives from a female donor with early-stage non-small cell lung cancer. The chain couples TRBV28 to TRBJ2-7, with 8 bases fitting TRBD2. CDR3 sequence: CASSFVGIAGFYEQYF. The CDR3 coding sequence is TGTGCCAGCAGTTTCGTCGGAATAGCGGGATTCTACGAGCAGTACTTC.